This T cell receptor (beta chain) derives from a study of beta chain features in type 1 diabetes. Overall study findings and caveats: All four CD4+ subsets of Type 1 diabetes patients contained TCRB CDR3s that were moderately but significantly shorter.

As every portion of the isolated RNA was reverse transcribed, the sequencing read expressed TCRB transcripts. The assay was immunoSEQ multiplex PCR, and TCRdb's table has in-frame clones only and misses some. This sample carries some 120,000 clones, around a sixth of them seen once, and the ten largest clones take 2.6%. Trimming pared 4 bases from V and 2 bases from J, leaving 8 bases between. CDR3 length: 13 amino acids. CDR1 MNHEY and CDR2 SVGAGI come from the germline V gene. This clone came up a few times. What it binds is not known. Sequencing was performed on central memory CD4+ T cells from blood. The chain couples TRBV6-5 to TRBJ1-2, with a weak D call TRBD1 (6 bases). This receptor was identified in a man aged 18 to 30 with type 1 diabetes. The CDR3 nucleotides read TGTGCCAGCAGTTTTACAGGGAACTATGGCTACACCTTC. Translating gives CASSFTGNYGYTF.